The following is a TCR beta chain sequence with its context. This clonotype has a handful of counts. Its cognate antigen has yet to be identified. No base quality values were provided; no much bigger clone lies one nucleotide off. TCR beta repertoires were profiled from peripheral blood of 10 to 15 young patients with multiple sclerosis to demonstrate the VDJtools post-analysis software. The multiple sclerosis patients were children and adolescents between roughly 6 and 17 years of age. The data were obtained in a study of post-analysis software for immune sequencing data (dated by TCRdb to 2014 to 2015). With respect to the entire study: Disease courses on record covered relapsing-remitting, secondary progressive and progressive-relapsing multiple sclerosis, though some patients had no subtype annotation. Patient repertoires were compared against 11 to 12 previously published healthy control repertoires from donors aged roughly 6 to 25 years. A subset of samples was prepared in parallel using single-end sample barcoding, then pooled and co-amplified after Illumina adapter ligation. What the research found in general, with its limitations: Significantly higher frequencies in patients than in controls were found for five TRBV segments, including TRBV5-6, TRBV5-1 and TRBV20-1. Significantly lower normalized Chao1 diversity was found in multiple sclerosis patients than in controls, suggesting substantial peripheral T-cell clonal expansion. The control group was slightly older than the multiple sclerosis patient group. Direct clustering with F measure revealed strong co-clustering of samples prepared in the same batch, which led to a batch-effect correction.

The method was PCR. The reads were generated on an Illumina HiSeq 2500. Unique molecular identifiers were incorporated into TCR beta cDNA libraries to reduce PCR and sequencing biases. Every 1 to 10 million input T cells yielded approximately 500,000 cDNA molecules, meaning each molecule approximated one T cell. Patient libraries were prepared and sequenced with the same protocol used for the earlier healthy control dataset. Samples belonging to the same batch were prepared together, multiplexed and sequenced on a shared HiSeq lane. The paper's processing steps were these. Raw barcoded reads were processed with MIGEC, and single-read molecular identifier groups were discarded before consensus assembly and CDR3 extraction. Clonotype tables were post-analysed with VDJtools, and diversity was normalized by down-sampling all datasets to the smallest sample size. To correct batch-related cross-sample contamination, repertoire overlap clustering matched CDR3 amino acid sequences but not nucleotide sequences. TCRdb ran its own pipeline on the public reads, namely fastp trimming at Q25 and MiXCR clone calling, and kept in-frame beta chains. Entries that share a CDR3 protein sequence are merged under the most common genes and DNA. What appears here as the V and J calls and clone size reflects TCRdb's work, not the paper's. The sample table lists about 810,000 distinct CDR3 sequences, around 50% of them with a count of one. Roughly 4.4% of the sample goes to the ten largest clones.

Via the germline V gene (reference sequence), CDR1 is DFQATT and CDR2 SNEGSKA. The CDR3, cysteine through phenylalanine, is 15 amino acids long. Of the read, only the CDR3 DNA is kept; its 45 bases are in frame from base 1. The junction shows trimming of 3 bases on V and 4 bases on J, and the gene matches do not reach 4 bases of it. Rearrangement joined TRBV20-1 to TRBJ2-7; 15 middle bases align to TRBD2. The receptor comes from a girl under 18 with multiple sclerosis. Material: blood. The sequenced DNA is TGCAGTGCTAGGGGACTAGCGGGAGGTCTTTACGAGCAGTACTTC. Translated, this gives CSARGLAGGLYEQYF.